A single sample is the source of the 14 T cell receptor beta chains below, sequenced in a study of T-cell reconstitution after alpha-beta-depleted transplantation in children. This sample's TCRbeta library carried unique molecular identifier barcodes. Each CDR3 protein gets one entry after TCRdb re-called the PCR reads with MiXCR. This sample yields some 460,000 distinct CDR3 sequences, of which 16% are seen a single time; roughly 29% belongs to the top ten. The material sequenced was PBMCs, mostly from graft donor cells, taken 360 days after TCRalphabeta/CD19-depleted stem cell transplant. The receptors originated from a boy under two years old who had a stem cell transplant for Wiskott-Aldrich syndrome, so the T cells may come from the graft donor.

The chain has TRBV6-1 and TRBJ2-7; no definite D call. Germline V CDR1 and CDR2: MNHNS, SASEGT. The CDR3 runs to 12 residues. The germline V and J ends were trimmed by 4 bases and 1 base, with 5 bases remaining between them. DNA of the CDR3: TGTGCCAGCAGTGCCCGTTCCTACGAGCAGTACTTC. This sequence encodes CASSARSYEQYF.

This clonotype was recorded at least ten times. The V gene is TRBV6-6, the J gene TRBJ2-1, with D unresolved. CDR1 and CDR2 from the germline V gene are MNHNY and SVGAGI (reference sequence). This CDR3 contains 11 residues. The germline V and J ends were trimmed by 7 bases and 4 bases, with 5 bases remaining between them. CDR3: CASTKYNEQFF. CDR3 nucleotides: TGTGCCAGCACTAAGTACAATGAGCAGTTCTTC.

This rearrangement joins TRBV7-9 to TRBJ2-6; D is ambiguous. Germline CDR1 is SEHNR and CDR2 is FQNEAQ (reference sequence). The CDR3 totals 16 residues. The germline V and J ends were trimmed by 5 bases and 0 bases, with 11 bases remaining between them. The CDR3 here is CASSPPARSGANVLTF. The CDR3 DNA follows: TGTGCCAGCAGCCCCCCAGCCCGCTCTGGGGCCAACGTCCTGACTTTC.

This clonotype was seen only a few times. J is TRBJ2-4 and V is TRBV5-5; D is possibly TRBD2 (6 bases). Deletions cut 2 bases from V and 3 bases from J, with 21 bases between. The CDR3 sequence is 18 residues long. CDR1 and CDR2 from the germline V gene are SGHKS and YYEKEE (reference sequence). CDR3 sequence reads: CASSFYRATRLVKNIQYF. The CDR3, as DNA: TGTGCCAGCAGCTTTTATCGCGCGACTAGACTAGTCAAAAACATTCAGTACTTC.

The V gene is TRBV2, the J gene TRBJ2-2; perhaps TRBD1 as D (6 bases). V was cut by 5 bases and J by 8 bases, with 15 bases left in between. The CDR3 covers 14 residues. In germline, CDR1 is SNHLY, CDR2 FYNNEI. This CDR3 reads CASSKNRVGGELFF. CDR3 in DNA: TGTGCCAGCAGTAAAAACAGGGTTGGAGGGGAGCTGTTTTTT.

The J gene is TRBJ2-7, the V gene TRBV2; D is possibly TRBD1 (6 bases). The length of the CDR3 is 12 residues. Germline assignment: CDR1 SNHLY and CDR2 FYNNEI. V was shortened by 7 bases and J by 2 bases, with 9 bases between the two germline ends. The CDR3, as DNA: TGTGCCAGCATGAGGACAGCCTACGAGCAGTACTTC. Its protein product is CASMRTAYEQYF. The complete variable domain, with remaining parts taken from reference TRBV2 and TRBJ2-7, reads EPEVTQTPSHQVTQMGQEVILRCVPISNHLYFYWYRQILGQKVEFLVSFYNNEISEKSEIFDDQFSVERPDGSNFTLKIRSTKLEDSAMYFCASMRTAYEQYFGPGTRLTVT.

J is TRBJ1-4 and V is TRBV20-1, with D uncertain. Germline CDR1 reads DFQATT; CDR2 reads SNEGSKA (reference sequence). This CDR3 spans 15 amino acids. Deletions cut 2 bases from V and 5 bases from J, with 15 bases between. Written as DNA, the CDR3 is TGCAGTGCTAGACCCTCCGGAACAAAGAATGAAAAACTGTTTTTT. This codes for CSARPSGTKNEKLFF.

This clonotype showed up just a few times. J is TRBJ2-5 and V is TRBV7-2, with D unclear. CDR3 length: 14 amino acids. Germline lookup yields CDR1 SGHTA and CDR2 FQGNSA. The V end was cut by 1 base, the J end by 3 bases, with 9 bases between. In DNA form, the CDR3 reads TGTGCCAGCAGCTTAGACGTCAGGAAAGAGACCCAGTACTTC. It codes for CASSLDVRKETQYF.

This clonotype was seen more than once but under ten times. The genes are TRBV7-2 and TRBJ2-2; D possibly corresponds to TRBD1 (6 bases). V gave up 4 bases and J gave up 5 bases, with 14 bases separating them. Germline V gene data show CDR1 as SGHTA and CDR2 as FQGNSA. The length of the CDR3 is 15 residues. The CDR3 here is CASSYRAMSTGELFF. DNA of the CDR3: TGTGCCAGCAGCTACAGGGCGATGAGTACCGGGGAGCTGTTTTTT.

This clonotype was found a few times. The chain has TRBV5-1 and TRBJ1-1, with D hard to call. Trimming took off 3 bases at V and 0 bases at J, with 6 bases between the two ends. The CDR3 is 13 amino acids. Germline lookup yields CDR1 SGHRS and CDR2 YFSETQ. The CDR3 DNA sequence: TGCGCCAGCAGCTCATTCCTGAACACTGAAGCTTTCTTT. Its protein product is CASSSFLNTEAFF.

This chain connects TRBV5-1 to TRBJ2-1; TRBD2 agrees at 8 bases. CDR1 and CDR2 from the germline V gene are SGHRS and YFSETQ. V lost 1 base, J lost 0 bases, and 12 bases stayed unmatched. The CDR3 is 19 amino acids. CDR3 protein: CASSLTLDPGGGSYNEQFF. The CDR3 nucleotides are TGCGCCAGCAGCTTGACTCTAGACCCCGGGGGGGGCTCCTACAATGAGCAGTTCTTC.

In this sample, this clonotype turned up a few times. The V call is TRBV29-1, the J call TRBJ2-3; the match to TRBD2 covers 11 bases. V dropped 2 bases and J dropped 5; count of bases not matched to a gene: 6. The germline gives CDR1 SQVTM, CDR2 ANQGSEA. CDR3 length: 15 amino acids. CDR3 sequence (DNA): TGCAGCGTTGAACTACTAGCGGGAGTGAGAGATACGCAGTATTTT. As protein: CSVELLAGVRDTQYF.

This clonotype was seen a handful of times. This sequence joins TRBV20-1 and TRBJ2-7; D remains unclear. In germline, CDR1 is DFQATT, CDR2 SNEGSKA (reference sequence). This CDR3 has 13 residues. The V and J ends lost 4 bases and 0 bases respectively, with 10 bases between them. The CDR3 region has the DNA TGCAGTGCTACACACCAAAACTCCTACGAGCAGTACTTC. Its protein product is CSATHQNSYEQYF.

This clonotype was seen a few times. The chain employs TRBV21-1 and TRBJ2-7; the table's TRBD1 call for D was not verified on the DNA. TRBV21-1 has pseudogene status. The CDR3 covers 16 residues. CDR3 amino acids: CASSKPLEGARYEQYF. The CDR3 bases are TGTGCCAGCAGCAAACCACTAGAGGGGGCTAGGTACGAGCAGTACTTC.